The TCR beta chain described here comes from a study of blood T cell repertoires in COVID-19. For the study at large: The samples span acute and convalescent COVID-19 from the United States, Italy and Spain. Sources were T cells, B-cell-depleted T cells, or PBMCs; the material itself was cDNA or gDNA.

Methods used by the authors: Reference gene primer amplification gave estimated nucleated cell counts. Clones were read by immunoSEQ multiplex PCR, and TCRdb kept only the in-frame ones, dropping some. D and trimming come from the DNA, and the V and J calls and clone size come from that table. Of a few hundred thousand clones listed, about 89% were seen once; the top ten hold over 2%. Trimming cost V 4 bases and J 0 bases, with 13 bases left between them. The CDR3 is 16 amino acids. CDR1 and CDR2 from the germline V gene are LNHDA and SQIVND (reference sequence). The sequenced sample was peripheral blood. The rearrangement joins TRBV19 to TRBJ1-3, with D possibly matching TRBD1 (6 bases). The sequence was collected from a woman aged 45 to 65 with acute or convalescent COVID-19. As DNA, the CDR3 is TGTGCCAGTAGTAGCGACGGACAGATCTCTGGAAACACCATATATTTT. This sequence encodes CASSSDGQISGNTIYF.